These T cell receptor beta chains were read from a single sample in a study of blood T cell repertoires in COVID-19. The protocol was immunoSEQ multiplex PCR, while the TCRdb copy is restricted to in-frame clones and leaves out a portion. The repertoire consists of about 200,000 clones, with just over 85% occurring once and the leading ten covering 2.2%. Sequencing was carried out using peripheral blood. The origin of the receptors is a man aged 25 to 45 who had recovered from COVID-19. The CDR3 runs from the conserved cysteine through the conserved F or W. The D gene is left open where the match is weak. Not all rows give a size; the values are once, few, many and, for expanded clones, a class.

DNA: TGTGCCAGCCAATCTGGTCATGGTGGTCAGATCAGCAATCAGCCCCAGCATTTT; CDR3: CASQSGHGGQISNQPQHF; size: -; J: TRBJ1-5; V: TRBV7-7; D: -
DNA: TGCGCCAGCAGTGGCGGGACAGGGCATCAAGAGACCCAGTACTTC; CDR3: CASSGGTGHQETQYF; size: once; J: TRBJ2-5; V: TRBV10-2; D: TRBD1
DNA: TGTGCCAGCAGTGAAGCAGGGGGCGCATCCTATGGCTACACCTTC; CDR3: CASSEAGGASYGYTF; size: few; J: TRBJ1-2; V: TRBV2; D: TRBD1
DNA: TGTGCCAGCAGTTTTCGGGTGGAGGAAAATTCACCCCTCCACTTT; CDR3: CASSFRVEENSPLHF; size: -; J: TRBJ1-6; V: TRBV28; D: -
DNA: TGTGCCAGCAGGCCGGGTCCCGCCTCCTACGAGCAGTACTTC; CDR3: CASRPGPASYEQYF; size: -; J: TRBJ2-7; V: TRBV7-2; D: -
DNA: TGTGCCACCAGTGATGGCGGATCCGAAATGAACACTGAAGCTTTCTTT; CDR3: CATSDGGSEMNTEAFF; size: -; J: TRBJ1-1; V: TRBV24-1; D: -
DNA: TGTGCCAGCAGTGAAAGAGGTACCGGGGAGCTGTTTTTT; CDR3: CASSERGTGELFF; size: -; J: TRBJ2-2; V: TRBV2; D: -
DNA: TGTGCCAGTAGTTCACAGGGGGACGAGCAGTACTTC; CDR3: CASSSQGDEQYF; size: -; J: TRBJ2-7; V: TRBV19; D: TRBD1
DNA: TGTGCCAGCTCACCATCCGAGGGCTATGGCTACACCTTC; CDR3: CASSPSEGYGYTF; size: -; J: TRBJ1-2; V: TRBV18; D: -
DNA: TGTGCCAGCAGCTTATTCGGACAGGTCTACGAGCAGTACTTC; CDR3: CASSLFGQVYEQYF; size: -; J: TRBJ2-7; V: TRBV7-2; D: TRBD1